This T cell receptor beta chain derives from a study of vaccination effects on CD4 cells after COVID-19. Study findings and constraints: Substantial clonal contraction characterized both infection- and vaccine-induced clones late after vaccination. The study had few convalescent patients and no early post-infection timepoints.

Before any sequencing was done, the ViraFEST assay used viral peptide pools to expand antigen-specific CD4+ T cells. Once cultured for 9 to 11 days, the cells underwent separation to obtain CD4+ T cells. Either the BNT162b2 or mRNA-1273 vaccine was given to participants in two doses. TCRdb's copy holds only in-frame clones and misses some; the assay was immunoSEQ multiplex PCR. The sample has about 25,000 clones; 60% to 85% are singletons. The germline gives CDR1 KGHSH, CDR2 LQKENI. The ends lost 5 bases at V and 5 bases at J; junction bases unmatched: 7. This CDR3 contains 14 residues. On this clone itself: What it recognizes is unknown.

This specimen was CD4+ T cells from PBMCs cultured with HCoV-NL63 spike peptides, taken after COVID-19 vaccination. V gene TRBV18 combines with J gene TRBJ1-1; TRBD1 matches 8 bases. This clonotype was sampled from a human donor who received a COVID-19 vaccine. CDR3 amino acids: CASSSGQGLTEAFF. For the CDR3, the DNA is TGTGCCAGCTCATCCGGACAGGGTTTGACTGAAGCTTTCTTT.